The 23 T cell receptor beta chains below were found in one sample sequenced in a study of T cell repertoires in aging, cancer and after chemotherapy. Amplification of TCR beta used genomic DNA extracted from peripheral blood. Multiplex touch-down PCR with TRB-A/B primers amplified rearranged V-D-J TRB sequences. TCRdb re-called the multiplex PCR reads with MiXCR, one entry per CDR3 protein. In the table there are fewer than 20,000 distinct CDR3 sequences, over 45% of which are singletons. Source material: blood. The receptors derive from a human donor in good health.

This clonotype has only a few counts. V usage is TRBV29-1 and J usage is TRBJ1-5; D is undetermined. In germline, CDR1 is SQVTM, CDR2 ANQGSEA. V shed 6 bases and J shed 6 bases, with 15 bases lying between them. CDR3 size: 13 residues. The CDR3 loop reads CSVSNGPGQPQHF. DNA of the CDR3: TGCAGCGTCTCGAACGGTCCCGGTCAGCCCCAGCATTTT.

In this sample, this clonotype turned up a few times. This rearrangement joins TRBV29-1 to TRBJ2-5; D possibly corresponds to TRBD2 (5 bases). The length of the CDR3 is 12 residues. The V and J ends lost 5 bases and 2 bases respectively, with 9 bases between them. Germline V lookup: CDR1 SQVTM, CDR2 ANQGSEA. CDR3 sequence reads: CSVRTQQETQYF. For the CDR3, the DNA is TGCAGCGTTCGGACTCAACAAGAGACCCAGTACTTC.

The rearrangement uses TRBV29-1 and TRBJ1-1; TRBD1 might be the D (6 bases). The CDR3 runs to 15 residues. V was clipped by 7 bases and J by 5 bases, with 23 bases between them. The V gene's germline CDR1 is SQVTM and CDR2 ANQGSEA. As DNA, the CDR3 is TGCAGCGCCGCCGGAGTTGGGGGGGCAGAGACTGAAGCTTTCTTT. It translates to CSAAGVGGAETEAFF.

This chain connects TRBV29-1 to TRBJ1-1; perhaps TRBD1 as D (5 bases). This CDR3 has 13 amino acids. V shed 1 base and J shed 0 bases, with 6 bases lying between them. Germline CDR1 SQVTM, CDR2 ANQGSEA. In DNA, the CDR3 is TGCAGCGTTGAAGTAGGGGTGAACACTGAAGCTTTCTTT. It encodes CSVEVGVNTEAFF.

V and J are TRBV10-3 and TRBJ2-2; 8 bases match TRBD2. Germline CDR1 is ENHRY and CDR2 is SYGVKD. CDR3 length equals 14 residues. The J segment lost 1 base and the V segment lost 10 bases, leaving 5 bases of the junction unmatched. The CDR3 coding sequence is TGTGCCACGCGGGGGGCTCTGAACACCGGGGAGCTGTTTTTT. The encoded protein is CATRGALNTGELFF.

The V gene is TRBV12-3 or TRBV12-4, the J gene TRBJ2-7; D call uncertain. The CDR3 has 12 residues. V lost 5 bases, J lost 3 bases, and 8 bases lay in between. This CDR3 reads CASSESYYEQYF. The CDR3 DNA reads as TGTGCCAGCAGTGAATCCTACTACGAGCAGTACTTC.

By proportion, this clonotype is medium-sized. The V call is TRBV29-1, the J call TRBJ2-1, with D unresolved. Germline-derived CDR1 and CDR2 are SQVTM and ANQGSEA. V was shortened by 6 bases and J by 9 bases, with 12 bases between the two germline ends. The CDR3 is 11 amino acids. In nucleotides, the CDR3 is TGCAGCGTCGTCAGCTCCAGTGAGCAGTTCTTC. Residues: CSVVSSSEQFF.

V usage is TRBV5-1 and J usage is TRBJ2-2; D unclear. The germline V gene encodes CDR1 SGHRS and CDR2 YFSETQ. This CDR3 is built from 15 residues. Trimming cost V 2 bases and J 3 bases, with 11 bases left between them. CDR3 protein: CASSFGRVDTGELFF. The CDR3 coding sequence is TGCGCCAGCAGCTTCGGCCGGGTTGACACCGGGGAGCTGTTTTTT.

This clonotype was counted a few times. V gene TRBV6-1 combines with J gene TRBJ2-6; D not resolved. Germline assignment: CDR1 MNHNS and CDR2 SASEGT. Trimming removed 5 bases from V and 3 bases from J, with 11 bases in between. CDR3 length equals 15 residues. The CDR3 sequence: CASSPSLGGANVLTF. CDR3 coding DNA: TGTGCCAGCAGTCCCTCCCTTGGTGGGGCCAACGTCCTGACTTTC.

This clonotype has just one count. The chain recombines TRBV11-1 with TRBJ2-7; D is ambiguous. The V and J ends lost 1 base and 7 bases respectively, with 8 bases between them. The germline V gene encodes CDR1 SGHAT and CDR2 FQDESV (reference sequence). CDR3 size: 12 residues. The CDR3 loop reads CASSLGAGEQYF. As DNA, the CDR3 is TGTGCCAGCAGCTTAGGGGCTGGGGAGCAGTACTTC.

This clonotype was picked up a small number of times. This sequence joins TRBV7-6 and TRBJ2-7; D gene ambiguous. Trimming pared 5 bases from V and 6 bases from J, leaving 14 bases between. Germline V CDR1 and CDR2: SGHVS, FNYEAQ. CDR3 length: 13 residues. The CDR3 DNA is TGTGCCAGCAGCCTGAGTTCCGGCGGCGAGCAGTACTTC. Protein sequence: CASSLSSGGEQYF.

This rearrangement joins TRBV5-1 to TRBJ2-1, with 7 bases that match TRBD1. V lost 0 bases, J lost 3 bases, and 3 bases stayed unmatched. The CDR3 extends over 15 amino acids. Germline V lookup: CDR1 SGHRS, CDR2 YFSETQ. In DNA form, the CDR3 reads TGCGCCAGCAGCTTGGAGGGACAGCTCTACAATGAGCAGTTCTTC. Residues: CASSLEGQLYNEQFF.

This clonotype has more than one count but fewer than ten. This rearrangement joins TRBV19 to TRBJ2-3, with 7 bases that match TRBD2. Germline trimming cut 6 bases from V and 3 bases from J; bases unmatched to any gene: 6. Looked up from germline, CDR1 is LNHDA and CDR2 is SQIVND (reference sequence). This CDR3 spans 14 amino acids. Written as DNA, the CDR3 is TGTGCCAGTAGCCTCCGGCGGGGGACAGATACGCAGTATTTT. Translation gives CASSLRRGTDTQYF.

The chain is built from TRBV27 and TRBJ2-7; maybe TRBD1 (6 bases). V shed 5 bases and J shed 0 bases, with 14 bases lying between them. The CDR3 is 15 residues long. Looked up from germline, CDR1 is MNHEY and CDR2 is SMNVEV (reference sequence). The CDR3 DNA reads as TGTGCCAGCAGTCCTTATAGACAGGTCTCCTACGAGCAGTACTTC. Protein sequence: CASSPYRQVSYEQYF.

This clonotype was recorded only once. The chain joins TRBV15 to TRBJ1-3, with D unclear. The CDR3 extends over 15 amino acids. Trimming took off 0 bases at V and 0 bases at J, with 6 bases between the two ends. CDR1 is LNHNV and CDR2 is YYDKDF in the germline V gene (reference sequence). This CDR3 is CATSRDQYSGNTIYF. In DNA, the CDR3 is TGTGCCACCAGCAGAGATCAGTACTCTGGAAACACCATATATTTT.

The J gene is TRBJ2-6, the V gene TRBV19; unclear D gene. Germline values: CDR1 LNHDA, CDR2 SQIVND (reference sequence). V shed 3 bases and J shed 0 bases, with 6 bases lying between them. The CDR3 totals 15 residues. This CDR3 reads CASSIRSSGANVLTF. The DNA of the CDR3 is TGTGCCAGTAGTATCCGGAGCTCTGGGGCCAACGTCCTGACTTTC.

The chain uses TRBV5-1 and TRBJ2-5; 9 bases map to TRBD1. This CDR3 contains 15 residues. CDR1 is SGHRS, CDR2 YFSETQ, per germline. V lost 5 bases to trimming and J lost 4 bases; unmatched junction nucleotides: 9. The CDR3 sequence: CASRSTGGEAETQYF. CDR3 DNA: TGCGCCAGCAGGTCCACAGGGGGCGAAGCAGAGACCCAGTACTTC.

This CDR3 is CASSGISYEQYF. CDR3 bases: TGTGCCAGCAGTGGAATCTCCTACGAGCAGTACTTC. The chain has TRBV6-1 and TRBJ2-7; D not certain. Trimming shortened V by 4 bases and J by 0 bases, and 4 bases separated the two germline ends. The CDR3 consists of 12 residues. The germline CDR1 and CDR2 sequences are MNHNS and SASEGT.

Of note for this clonotype: The CDR3 ends on some other residue instead of the conserved phenylalanine or tryptophan, so this is likely a read error. It is unclear where the CDR3 begins or ends on the DNA, so no DNA is shown, and the CDR3 is as TCRdb lists it. The chain links TRBV5-6 to TRBJ2-7; TRBD1 was called by the table and not checked on the DNA. The CDR3 has 10 residues if both end residues are counted. Germline CDR1 and CDR2: SGHDT and YYEEEE. The CDR3 loop reads CASSLRGQLI.

The rearrangement joins TRBV29-1 to TRBJ2-1; D is perhaps TRBD2 (5 bases). Germline V gene lookup returns CDR1 SQVTM and CDR2 ANQGSEA. This CDR3 comprises 15 residues. Trimming removed 0 bases at V and 2 bases at J, with 11 bases between. This CDR3 reads CSVEEGTRAYNEQFF. The CDR3 DNA reads TGCAGCGTTGAAGAGGGTACTAGGGCCTACAATGAGCAGTTCTTC.

The gene calls are TRBV14 and TRBJ2-3; 7 bases match TRBD2. V lost 4 bases, J lost 1 base, and 5 bases stayed unmatched. The CDR3 is made up of 15 amino acids. Germline CDR1 SGHDN, CDR2 FVKESK. The CDR3 reads CASSRLAGRTDTQYF. Here the CDR3 DNA reads TGTGCCAGCAGCCGCTTAGCGGGCCGCACAGATACGCAGTATTTT.

The rearrangement uses TRBV12-3 or TRBV12-4 and TRBJ1-6, with D unclear. This CDR3 is 11 amino acids long. V lost 6 bases and J lost 7, with 4 bases in between. The CDR3 reads CASSLNSPLHF. As DNA, the CDR3 is TGTGCCAGCAGCCTAAATTCACCCCTCCACTTT.

This chain uses TRBV5-6 with TRBJ2-5; D remains ambiguous. CDR3 size: 13 residues. Germline V lookup: CDR1 SGHDT, CDR2 YYEEEE. V lost 0 bases to trimming and J lost 4 bases, with 7 bases between them. CDR3 sequence: CASSLGARETQYF. In DNA, the CDR3 is TGTGCCAGCAGCTTGGGGGCTAGAGAGACCCAGTACTTC. The full variable domain, its missing parts supplied by reference TRBV5-6 and TRBJ2-5, is DAGVTQSPTHLIKTRGQQVTLRCSPKSGHDTVSWYQQALGQGPQFIFQYYEEEERQRGNFPDRFSGHQFPNYSSELNVNALLLGDSALYLCASSLGARETQYFGPGTRLLVL.